The clone carrying this TCR beta chain appeared a few times. V shed 4 bases and J shed 1 base, with 7 bases lying between them. This CDR3 has 12 residues. Germline V CDR1 and CDR2: SQVTM, ANQGSEA. This entry comes from a study of blood T cell repertoires in COVID-19. Study details: The United States, Italy and Spain were the sources of the acute and convalescent COVID-19 samples. The cDNA or gDNA used as material had been derived from T cells, B-cell-depleted T cells, or PBMCs.

In the authors' methods: Amplification of reference gene primers was used by the study to estimate nucleated cell counts. Some clones are missing from TCRdb's copy, which holds only in-frame ones; the method was immunoSEQ multiplex PCR. Clone size and V and J calls were adopted from that table, with D and trimming inferred from the DNA. The table has 170,000 or so clones, 90% to 95% seen once. This chain joins TRBV29-1 and TRBJ1-1; D unresolved. The TCR originated in a man between 45 and 60 years old with acute or convalescent COVID-19. Sequenced input: peripheral blood. CDR3 nucleotides: TGCAGCGTTGTGGTAGCGAACACTGAAGCTTTCTTT. It specifies CSVVVANTEAFF.